This T cell receptor beta chain was retrieved from a study of response to subunit inactivated influenza vaccine. In its sample, this clonotype was seen a few times. Trimming removed 4 bases from V and 9 bases from J, with 9 bases in between. CDR3 size: 10 residues. Germline CDR1 reads SQVTM; CDR2 reads ANQGSEA. MiXCR, run by TCRdb on the RT-PCR reads, gives a single entry per CDR3 protein. The table lists about 540,000 distinct CDR3 sequences, roughly a quarter of them singletons. Another study also made use of these data, one on T cells expressing NK-cell markers. In that study: Researchers built TCR beta cDNA using 5'RACE template switching with UMIs.

This rearrangement joins TRBV29-1 to TRBJ2-5; the D is unclear. This specimen consisted of CD4+ T cells sorted from PBMCs, obtained 11 to 12 days after vaccination. The TCR was taken from a man in his forties or fifties who received an inactivated influenza vaccine. The CDR3 DNA reads as TGCAGCGTTGGGGTCTTGTCCCAGTACTTC. Its translation: CSVGVLSQYF.